These 32 T cell receptor beta chains were all obtained from the same sample, sequenced in a study of shared clonotypes between healthy human individuals. The assay was immunoSEQ multiplex PCR, and TCRdb's table has in-frame clones only and misses some. This table has a few million clones, approximately 90% appearing once. The sample consisted of naive CD4+ T cells sorted from blood. Subset given: CD45RA+ positively selected. The source is a man between 18 and 29 years old in good health.

J is TRBJ2-7 and V is TRBV15; TRBD2 might be the D (6 bases). The V and J ends lost 1 base and 2 bases respectively, with 18 bases between them. CDR1 and CDR2 (germline): LNHNV, YYDKDF (reference sequence). The CDR3 covers 17 residues. In DNA form, the CDR3 reads TGTGCCACCAGCAGAGTTCGGGGGTCTGGCCGGACCTACGAGCAGTACTTC. Amino acid sequence: CATSRVRGSGRTYEQYF.

In DNA form, the CDR3 reads TGCGCCAGCAGTCAACCCGGGACAGGGGGGAACTACGAGCAGTACTTC. Protein product: CASSQPGTGGNYEQYF. The chain recombines TRBV23-1 with TRBJ2-7, with 11 bases lining up with TRBD1. TRBV23-1 is annotated as an ORF whose role is uncertain. Unmatched junction bases numbered 6, after V lost 2 bases and J lost 3 bases. The CDR3 spans 16 residues.

The chain links TRBV10-2 to TRBJ1-6; maybe TRBD1 (5 bases). This CDR3 contains 19 residues. Trimming shortened V by 3 bases and J by 8 bases, and 26 bases separated the two germline ends. From germline, CDR1 is WSHSY and CDR2 SAAADI. CDR3 DNA: TGCGCCAGCAGTGATACCCTTGTTGCGCTAAGGGACGGCGATTCACCCCTCCACTTT. The encoded protein is CASSDTLVALRDGDSPLHF.

V is TRBV18 and J is TRBJ2-2; the D is unclear. V dropped 0 bases and J dropped 4 bases, with 3 bases sitting between them. Germline assignment: CDR1 KGHSH and CDR2 LQKENI. CDR3 length equals 13 residues. CDR3 nucleotides: TGTGCCAGCTCACCACCCATCACCGGGGAGCTGTTTTTT. This gives the protein CASSPPITGELFF.

This rearrangement joins TRBV25-1 to TRBJ1-6; no clear D gene. Germline lookup yields CDR1 MGHDK and CDR2 SYGVNS. This CDR3 has 13 residues. Trimming stripped 4 bases from V and 7 bases from J, with 8 bases between. DNA for the CDR3: TGTGCCAGCAGTGGAGTTGGAAATTCACCCCTCCACTTT. Translation gives CASSGVGNSPLHF.

Here the CDR3 DNA reads TGTGCCAGCACCCTGGAGATAAATCAGCCCCAGCATTTT. It translates to CASTLEINQPQHF. V is TRBV2 and J is TRBJ1-5; D call uncertain. V lost 7 bases and J lost 4, with 11 bases in between. The CDR3 runs to 13 residues. CDR1 and CDR2 from the germline V gene are SNHLY and FYNNEI.

The chain carries TRBV10-2 and TRBJ2-5; D is unresolved. The CDR3 runs 14 residues. CDR1 and CDR2 from the germline V gene are WSHSY and SAAADI. Trimming removed 3 bases at V and 8 bases at J, with 16 bases between. CDR3 coding DNA: TGCGCCAGCAGTGATCCAAGACGGCTTAGTACCCAGTACTTC. It encodes CASSDPRRLSTQYF.

The CDR3 here is CATNPSTGPNQPQHF. The CDR3 nucleotides read TGTGCCACTAACCCCAGTACAGGGCCCAATCAGCCCCAGCATTTT. The rearrangement links TRBV6-1 to TRBJ1-5, with D possibly matching TRBD1 (6 bases). The germline V and J ends were trimmed by 10 bases and 3 bases, with 19 bases remaining between them. Germline lookup yields CDR1 MNHNS and CDR2 SASEGT. CDR3 length: 15 residues.

The rearrangement joins TRBV11-3 to TRBJ2-1, with a possible D match to TRBD1 (6 bases). The CDR3 is made up of 12 amino acids. V was cut by 4 bases and J by 10 bases, with 11 bases left in between. Germline CDR1 SGHNT, CDR2 YENEEA. CDR3 in amino acids: CASSSTGQEQFF. CDR3 DNA: TGTGCCAGCAGCTCCACAGGGCAGGAGCAGTTCTTC. The variable domain in full, completed from reference TRBV11-3 and TRBJ2-1, reads EAGVVQSPRYKIIEKKQPVAFWCNPISGHNTLYWYLQNLGQGPELLIRYENEEAVDDSQLPKDRFSAERLKGVDSTLKIQPAELGDSAVYLCASSSTGQEQFFGPGTRLTVL.

In this sample, this clone turned up once. The gene calls are TRBV18 and TRBJ2-7, with 7 bases fitting TRBD1. CDR3 length: 13 amino acids. J was trimmed by 3 bases and V by 5 bases; bases with no gene match: 4. CDR1 and CDR2 from the germline V gene are KGHSH and LQKENI. CDR3 in amino acids: CASSAAGGYEQYF. CDR3 coding DNA: TGTGCCAGCTCAGCCGCAGGGGGCTACGAGCAGTACTTC.

The chain uses TRBV11-2 and TRBJ2-1, with 10 bases identical to TRBD2. Germline V gene sequence: CDR1 SGHAT, CDR2 FQNNGV. The CDR3 consists of 15 residues. Trimming removed 4 bases from V and 4 bases from J; junction bases left unmatched: 4. CDR3 in amino acids: CASSSSGSTYNEQFF. DNA of the CDR3: TGTGCCAGCAGCTCTAGCGGGAGTACTTACAATGAGCAGTTCTTC.

The chain is built from TRBV28 and TRBJ1-4; unclear D gene. The germline gives CDR1 MDHEN, CDR2 SYDVKM. The V end lost 2 bases, the J end lost 0 bases, and 10 bases lay between the germline ends. The CDR3 spans 16 residues. CDR3: CASSLLSLATNEKLFF. DNA of the CDR3: TGTGCCAGCAGTTTACTTAGCCTCGCAACTAATGAAAAACTGTTTTTT.

Note on this clone: The same CDR3 arises from other DNA sequences in this sample as well. This chain joins TRBV18 and TRBJ2-7; no clear D gene. Trimming pared 3 bases from V and 0 bases from J, leaving 6 bases between. Per germline, CDR1 KGHSH and CDR2 LQKENI. The CDR3 has 13 residues. The CDR3 DNA reads as TGTGCCAGCTCACCCCAGTCCTCCTACGAGCAGTACTTC. It is translated as CASSPQSSYEQYF.

V and J are TRBV11-3 and TRBJ1-1; the match to TRBD1 covers 10 bases. Germline CDR1 SGHNT, CDR2 YENEEA. This CDR3 is built from 16 residues. Unmatched junction bases numbered 7, after V lost 5 bases and J lost 1 base. Written as DNA, the CDR3 is TGTGCCAGCAGCCAGACAGGGGGCGCCGGGAACACTGAAGCTTTCTTT. Protein: CASSQTGGAGNTEAFF.

V and J are TRBV29-1 and TRBJ2-7; 8 bases are a match to TRBD1. Trimming took 3 bases from V and 2 from J; bases not matched to a gene: 3. This CDR3 has 13 amino acids. Germline CDR1 and CDR2: SQVTM and ANQGSEA. The CDR3 nucleotides are TGCAGCGTTGAGGACAGGGTAGCCTACGAGCAGTACTTC. This gives the protein CSVEDRVAYEQYF.

The chain has TRBV5-1 and TRBJ1-5; 7 bases map to TRBD1. The germline V gene encodes CDR1 SGHRS and CDR2 YFSETQ. The CDR3 length is 13 residues. V was clipped by 1 base and J by 7 bases; unmatched bases: 2. CDR3 residues: CASSLMTGQPQHF. The CDR3 DNA sequence: TGCGCCAGCAGCTTGATGACAGGGCAGCCCCAGCATTTT.

The chain links TRBV2 to TRBJ2-7; TRBD2 agrees at 7 bases. CDR1 is SNHLY, CDR2 FYNNEI, per germline. This CDR3 is built from 16 residues. V shed 1 base and J 4 bases; nucleotides not matched to a gene: 10. The CDR3 is CASSEVGGRAGYEQYF. As DNA, the CDR3 is TGTGCCAGCAGTGAAGTGGGTGGGAGGGCAGGATACGAGCAGTACTTC.

This sequence joins TRBV5-1 and TRBJ1-1; D possibly corresponds to TRBD1 (5 bases). Germline V gene lookup returns CDR1 SGHRS and CDR2 YFSETQ. The CDR3 has 12 residues. The V and J ends lost 0 bases and 11 bases respectively, with 11 bases between them. This CDR3 is CASSLEGGVAFF. The CDR3, as DNA: TGCGCCAGCAGCTTGGAGGGAGGGGTTGCTTTCTTT.

The rearrangement links TRBV7-9 to TRBJ2-2; D gene ambiguous. The CDR3 covers 12 residues. The V end was cut by 3 bases, the J end by 7 bases, with 6 bases between. The germline gives CDR1 SEHNR, CDR2 FQNEAQ (reference sequence). The CDR3 loop reads CASSFDVGELFF. CDR3 DNA: TGTGCCAGCAGCTTCGACGTCGGGGAGCTGTTTTTT.

The chain combines TRBV7-9 with TRBJ2-1; 10 bases line up with TRBD2. In germline, CDR1 is SEHNR, CDR2 FQNEAQ (reference sequence). V dropped 3 bases and J dropped 9; count of bases not matched to a gene: 14. The CDR3 consists of 17 residues. CDR3: CASSFGLAVHGEGEQFF. DNA of the CDR3: TGTGCCAGCAGCTTTGGACTAGCGGTTCACGGTGAAGGTGAGCAGTTCTTC.

CDR3 nucleotide sequence: TGTGCCTGGGCAAAACAGGGGGCAGGGGACAATGAGCAGTTCTTC. This encodes CAWAKQGAGDNEQFF. The chain couples TRBV30 to TRBJ2-1; 9 positions agree with TRBD1. The trim removed 5 bases at V and 5 bases at J, leaving 10 bases unmatched. The length of the CDR3 is 15 residues. Germline assignment: CDR1 GTSNPN and CDR2 SVGIG (reference sequence).

As regards this clone: The same CDR3 also results from other DNA sequences found in this sample. This sequence joins TRBV9 and TRBJ2-1; 7 positions match TRBD1. The V segment lost 0 bases and the J segment 0 bases; nucleotides outside the gene matches: 0. The CDR3 spans 15 residues. The germline V gene has CDR1 SGDLS and CDR2 YYNGEE. The CDR3 DNA reads as TGTGCCAGCAGCGTAGCAGGGGGCTCCTACAATGAGCAGTTCTTC. Translated: CASSVAGGSYNEQFF.

The CDR3 loop reads CASSSVQGKSGNGYTF. CDR3 sequence (DNA): TGTGCCAGCAGTTCGGTACAGGGGAAGTCAGGGAATGGCTACACCTTC. The chain combines TRBV6-5 with TRBJ1-2, with 7 bases matching TRBD1. This CDR3 has 16 amino acids. The ends lost 4 bases at V and 6 bases at J; junction bases unmatched: 14. CDR1 and CDR2 from the germline V gene are MNHEY and SVGAGI.

The rearrangement joins TRBV19 to TRBJ2-2; 7 bases are a match to TRBD2. This CDR3 has 15 residues. V lost 7 bases, J lost 2 bases, and 7 bases stayed unmatched. CDR1 and CDR2 from the germline V gene are LNHDA and SQIVND (reference sequence). CDR3 protein: CASKGRGSNTGELFF. CDR3 in DNA: TGTGCCAGTAAAGGGCGGGGGTCCAACACCGGGGAGCTGTTTTTT.

This chain joins TRBV19 and TRBJ2-2; D gene uncertain. The CDR3 loop spans 14 amino acids. Deletions cut 6 bases from V and 1 base from J, with 9 bases between. CDR1 is LNHDA, CDR2 SQIVND, per germline (reference sequence). This CDR3 is CASRDLGNTGELFF. The CDR3 bases are TGTGCCAGTAGGGACCTAGGGAACACCGGGGAGCTGTTTTTT.

This chain links TRBV5-1 with TRBJ2-2; 8 bases align to TRBD1. The germline gives CDR1 SGHRS, CDR2 YFSETQ. CDR3 length: 16 residues. The J segment lost 6 bases and the V segment lost 0 bases, leaving 7 bases of the junction unmatched. The CDR3, as DNA: TGCGCCAGCAGCTTGGTTCCCAGGGGGCGTCCCGGGGAGCTGTTTTTT. Protein: CASSLVPRGRPGELFF. Combining the CDR3 with reference TRBV5-1 and TRBJ2-2 gives the whole variable domain KAGVTQTPRYLIKTRGQQVTLSCSPISGHRSVSWYQQTPGQGLQFLFEYFSETQRNKGNFPGRFSGRQFSNSRSEMNVSTLELGDSALYLCASSLVPRGRPGELFFGEGSRLTVL.

The count of this clone is one. The rearrangement uses TRBV19 and TRBJ1-5, with 8 bases matching TRBD1. Germline V gene sequence: CDR1 LNHDA, CDR2 SQIVND (reference sequence). The CDR3 loop spans 14 amino acids. The junction had 10 bases not matched to a gene; V was cut back by 8 bases and J by 7 bases. The CDR3 nucleotides read TGTGCCAGTTGTGGGACAGGTGGTAGGCAGCCCCAGCATTTT. It yields the protein CASCGTGGRQPQHF.

The gene calls are TRBV6-5 and TRBJ1-1; perhaps TRBD1 as D (6 bases). CDR1 is MNHEY and CDR2 is SVGAGI in the germline V gene. With 5 bases removed from V and 5 bases from J, the gap between germline ends came to 15 bases. The CDR3 is 14 amino acids. CDR3 residues: CASSPVGAKTEAFF. The CDR3, as DNA: TGTGCCAGCAGTCCCGTGGGGGCGAAGACTGAAGCTTTCTTT.

This sequence joins TRBV9 and TRBJ2-7; D remains unclear. Germline CDR1 reads SGDLS; CDR2 reads YYNGEE. The ends were cut back, 0 bases at V and 5 bases at J, with 9 bases in the middle. The CDR3 consists of 13 residues. The CDR3 loop is CASSVAPKDEQYF. CDR3 bases: TGTGCCAGCAGCGTAGCCCCGAAGGACGAGCAGTACTTC.

The rearrangement links TRBV6-6 to TRBJ2-4; D is undetermined. The CDR3 loop spans 14 amino acids. Trimming stripped 6 bases from V and 3 bases from J, with 12 bases between. Germline CDR1 reads MNHNY; CDR2 reads SVGAGI (reference sequence). For the CDR3, the DNA is TGTGCCAGCAGCCCGACTGACGGCAAAAACATTCAGTACTTC. This sequence encodes CASSPTDGKNIQYF.

This sequence joins TRBV19 and TRBJ1-5; no clear D. The V end lost 3 bases, the J end lost 4 bases, and 13 bases lay between the germline ends. CDR1 is LNHDA and CDR2 is SQIVND in the germline V gene (reference sequence). The CDR3 has 15 residues. CDR3 bases: TGTGCCAGTAGTATTTCCCAAGCCCAAAATCAGCCCCAGCATTTT. Amino acid sequence: CASSISQAQNQPQHF.

The chain combines TRBV30 with TRBJ2-1; TRBD2 aligns across 7 bases. From germline, CDR1 is GTSNPN and CDR2 SVGIG (reference sequence). This CDR3 has 10 residues. Trimming removed 8 bases from V and 9 bases from J; junction bases left unmatched: 4. CDR3 loop: CARAGLEQFF. CDR3 nucleotide sequence: TGTGCCAGAGCGGGACTTGAGCAGTTCTTC.